The count of the clone carrying this T cell receptor (beta chain) is one. Antigen specificity is unknown. Each sample provided at least 6 micrograms of extracted total RNA. This specimen comes from a study of blood T cells in healthy people across ages. The study, taken as a whole, reports: Since the PBMCs were unsorted, naive and antigen-experienced cells could not be conclusively compared. With age, beta diversity per million T cells declined roughly linearly, significantly by 30 to 50.

The second PCR ran about 6 to 11 cycles with a sample-barcoded 5' primer and J-beta primers. TCRdb used MiXCR to reprocess the 5' RACE reads, holding one entry per CDR3 protein. The sample lists over a million distinct CDR3 sequences, 40% to 45% seen once, with approximately 4% in the top ten. V lost 1 base, J lost 4 bases, and 4 bases stayed unmatched. CDR1 and CDR2 (germline): LGHNA, YSLEER. The CDR3 runs 15 residues. V and J are TRBV4-3 and TRBJ1-2; 9 nucleotides agree with TRBD1. This TCR derives from a woman aged 18-35 years in good health. Sample: blood. DNA for the CDR3: TGCGCCAGCAGCCAAGGGACAGGGGTCGGCTATGGCTACACCTTC. This sequence encodes CASSQGTGVGYGYTF.